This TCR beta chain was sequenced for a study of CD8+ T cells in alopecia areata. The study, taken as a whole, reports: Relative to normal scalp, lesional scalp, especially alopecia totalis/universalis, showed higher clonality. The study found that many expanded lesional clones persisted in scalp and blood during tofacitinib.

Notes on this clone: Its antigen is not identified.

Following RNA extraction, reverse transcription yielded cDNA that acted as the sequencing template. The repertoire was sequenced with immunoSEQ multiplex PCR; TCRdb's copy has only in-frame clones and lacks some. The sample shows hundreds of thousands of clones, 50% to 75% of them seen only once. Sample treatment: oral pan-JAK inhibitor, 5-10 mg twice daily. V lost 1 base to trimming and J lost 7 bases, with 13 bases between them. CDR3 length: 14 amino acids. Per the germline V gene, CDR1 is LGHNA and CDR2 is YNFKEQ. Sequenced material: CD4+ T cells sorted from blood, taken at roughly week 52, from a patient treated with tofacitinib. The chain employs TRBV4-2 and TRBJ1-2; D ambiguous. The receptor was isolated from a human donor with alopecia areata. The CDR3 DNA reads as TGTGCCAGCAGCCAAGCGGGCCAGGCCGGTGGCTACACCTTC. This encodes CASSQAGQAGGYTF.